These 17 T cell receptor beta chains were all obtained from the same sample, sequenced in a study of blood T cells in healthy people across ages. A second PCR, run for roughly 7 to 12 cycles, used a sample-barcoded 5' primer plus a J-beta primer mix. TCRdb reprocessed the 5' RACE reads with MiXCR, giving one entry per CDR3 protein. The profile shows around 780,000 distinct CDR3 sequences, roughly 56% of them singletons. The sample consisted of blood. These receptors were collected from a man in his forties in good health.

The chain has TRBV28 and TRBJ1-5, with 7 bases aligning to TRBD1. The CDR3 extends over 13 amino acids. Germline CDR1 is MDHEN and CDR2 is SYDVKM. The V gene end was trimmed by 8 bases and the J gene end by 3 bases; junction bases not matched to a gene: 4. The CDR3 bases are TGTGCCAGCCTCGACAGGGCCAATCAGCCCCAGCATTTT. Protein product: CASLDRANQPQHF.

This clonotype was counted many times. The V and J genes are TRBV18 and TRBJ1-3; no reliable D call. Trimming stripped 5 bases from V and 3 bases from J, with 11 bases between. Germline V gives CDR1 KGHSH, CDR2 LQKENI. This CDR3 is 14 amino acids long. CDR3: CASSIDIIGNTIYF. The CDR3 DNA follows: TGTGCCAGCTCAATCGACATAATTGGAAACACCATATATTTT.

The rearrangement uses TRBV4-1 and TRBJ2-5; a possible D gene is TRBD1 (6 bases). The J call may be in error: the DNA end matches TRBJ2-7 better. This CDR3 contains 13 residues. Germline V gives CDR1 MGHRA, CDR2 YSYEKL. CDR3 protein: CASSDRNFYEQYF. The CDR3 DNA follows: TGCGCCAGTAGCGACAGGAATTTCTACGAGCAGTACTTC.

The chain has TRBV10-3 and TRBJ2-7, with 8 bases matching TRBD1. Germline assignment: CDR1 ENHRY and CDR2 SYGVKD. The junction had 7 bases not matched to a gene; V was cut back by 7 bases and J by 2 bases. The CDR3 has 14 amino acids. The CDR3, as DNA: TGTGCCATCAAAATGACAGGGGATGCCTACGAGCAGTACTTC. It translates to CAIKMTGDAYEQYF.

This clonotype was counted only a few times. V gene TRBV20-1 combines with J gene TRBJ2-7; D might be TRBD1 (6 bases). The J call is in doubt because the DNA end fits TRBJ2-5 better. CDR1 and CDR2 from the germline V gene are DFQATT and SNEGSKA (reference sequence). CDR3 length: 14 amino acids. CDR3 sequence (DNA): TGCAGTGCTCCTAGACCGGGACAAAAAGAGACCCAGTACTTC. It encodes CSAPRPGQKETQYF.

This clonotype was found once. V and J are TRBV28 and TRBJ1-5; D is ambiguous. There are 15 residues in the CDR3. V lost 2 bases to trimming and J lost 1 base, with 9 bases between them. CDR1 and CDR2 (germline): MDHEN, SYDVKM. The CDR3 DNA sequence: TGTGCCAGCAGTTTAGGCGGGCCGAGCAATCAGCCCCAGCATTTT. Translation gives CASSLGGPSNQPQHF.

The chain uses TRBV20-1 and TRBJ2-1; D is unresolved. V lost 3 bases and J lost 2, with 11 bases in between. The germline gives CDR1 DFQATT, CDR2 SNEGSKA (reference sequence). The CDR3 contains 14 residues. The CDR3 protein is CSASGLAAYNEQFF. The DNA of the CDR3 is TGCAGTGCTAGTGGGTTAGCTGCCTACAATGAGCAGTTCTTC.

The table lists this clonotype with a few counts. The CDR3: CASSFGTGNNEQYF. CDR3 bases: TGTGCCAGCTCTTTCGGGACAGGGAATAACGAGCAGTACTTC. V and J are TRBV18 and TRBJ2-7; 9 nucleotides line up with TRBD1. Trimming cost V 6 bases and J 5 bases; bases outside gene matches: 8. CDR3 length: 14 amino acids. Germline V lookup: CDR1 KGHSH, CDR2 LQKENI. Looking up the rest from reference TRBV18 and TRBJ2-7 gives the full variable domain: NAGVMQNPRHLVRRRGQEARLRCSPMKGHSHVYWYRQLPEEGLKFMVYLQKENIIDESGMPKERFSAEFPKEGPSILRIQQVVRGDSAAYFCASSFGTGNNEQYFGPGTRLTVT.

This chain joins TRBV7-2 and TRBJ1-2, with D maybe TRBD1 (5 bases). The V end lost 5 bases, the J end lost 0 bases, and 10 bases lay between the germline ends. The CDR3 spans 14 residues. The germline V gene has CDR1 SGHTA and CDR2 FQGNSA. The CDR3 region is CASSPDRSNYGYTF. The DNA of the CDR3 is TGTGCCAGCAGCCCAGACAGATCTAACTATGGCTACACCTTC.

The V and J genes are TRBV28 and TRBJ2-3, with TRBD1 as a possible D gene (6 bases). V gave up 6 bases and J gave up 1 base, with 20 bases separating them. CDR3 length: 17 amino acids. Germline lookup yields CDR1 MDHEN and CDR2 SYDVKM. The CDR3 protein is CASRLDRPPQRTDTQYF. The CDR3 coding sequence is TGTGCCAGCAGGCTCGACAGGCCCCCCCAGCGCACAGATACGCAGTATTTT. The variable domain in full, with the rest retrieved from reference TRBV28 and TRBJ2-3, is DVKVTQSSRYLVKRTGEKVFLECVQDMDHENMFWYRQDPGLGLRLIYFSYDVKMKEKGDIPEGYSVSREKKERFSLILESASTNQTSMYLCASRLDRPPQRTDTQYFGPGTRLTVL.

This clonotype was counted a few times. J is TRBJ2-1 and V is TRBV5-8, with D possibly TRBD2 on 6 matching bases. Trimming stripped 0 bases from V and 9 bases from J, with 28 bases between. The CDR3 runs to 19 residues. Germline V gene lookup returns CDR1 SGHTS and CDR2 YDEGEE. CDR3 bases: TGTGCCAGCAGCTTGGATAGAGCTGGTGGGGGGAGAGTCAGAAGTGAGCAGTTCTTC. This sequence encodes CASSLDRAGGGRVRSEQFF.

This CDR3 reads CASRSQGKETQYF. CDR3 in DNA: TGTGCCAGCAGGTCACAGGGGAAAGAGACCCAGTACTTC. The chain combines TRBV6-2 or TRBV6-3 with TRBJ2-5, with TRBD1 identical over 7 bases. The germline V gene encodes CDR1 MNHEY and CDR2 SVGEGT. The CDR3 length is 13 residues. J lost 3 bases, V lost 6 bases, and 4 bases had no gene match.

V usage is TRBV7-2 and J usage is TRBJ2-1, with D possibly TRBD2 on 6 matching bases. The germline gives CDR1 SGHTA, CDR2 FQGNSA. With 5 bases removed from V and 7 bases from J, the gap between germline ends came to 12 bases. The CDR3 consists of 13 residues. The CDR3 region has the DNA TGTGCCAGCAGCCGCGGACTAAGAAATGAGCAGTTCTTC. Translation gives CASSRGLRNEQFF.

CDR3 nucleotides: TGTGCCAGCAGCATCCTCGGGGATGAAAAACTGTTTTTT. This translates into CASSILGDEKLFF. The chain links TRBV13 to TRBJ1-4; the D is unclear. Trimming took 5 bases from V and 6 from J, leaving 10 bases between them. The CDR3 length is 13 residues. The germline V gene encodes CDR1 PRHDT and CDR2 FYEKMQ (reference sequence).

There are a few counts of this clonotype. CDR3 coding DNA: TGTGCCAGCACCCGCGCGGCGGGAGGGAGCACAGATACGCAGTATTTT. Amino acids: CASTRAAGGSTDTQYF. V usage is TRBV7-2 and J usage is TRBJ2-3; 9 positions agree with TRBD2. The V gene end was trimmed by 7 bases and the J gene end by 0 bases; junction bases not matched to a gene: 8. Germline assignment: CDR1 SGHTA and CDR2 FQGNSA. The CDR3 is 16 amino acids.

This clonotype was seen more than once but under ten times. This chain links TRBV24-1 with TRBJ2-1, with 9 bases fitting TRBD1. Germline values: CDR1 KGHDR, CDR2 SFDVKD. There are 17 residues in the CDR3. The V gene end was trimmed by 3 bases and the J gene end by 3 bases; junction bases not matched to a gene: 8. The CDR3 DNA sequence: TGTGCCACCAGTGATCCCCGGAGACAGGGGGACTACAATGAGCAGTTCTTC. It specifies CATSDPRRQGDYNEQFF.

The CDR3 here is CASSMTSGRTTDTQYF. As DNA, the CDR3 is TGTGCCAGCTCCATGACTAGCGGACGAACCACAGATACGCAGTATTTT. The chain has TRBV18 and TRBJ2-3, with 9 bases fitting TRBD2. Germline lookup yields CDR1 KGHSH and CDR2 LQKENI. The CDR3 runs to 16 residues. Trimming at V came to 6 bases and at J to 2 bases, leaving 9 bases not matched to a gene.